The TCR beta chain under discussion was sequenced for a study of cytomegalovirus exposure and HLA in healthy donors. Findings of the study overall: The study flagged roughly 150 TCR beta chains as cytomegalovirus-associated.

This clone was observed a few times. Its antigen is not known. Trimming removed 6 bases from V and 1 base from J; junction bases left unmatched: 18. This CDR3 contains 21 residues. Germline V lookup: CDR1 SNHLY, CDR2 FYNNEI. Primers: 60 Vbeta forward and 13 Jbeta reverse. Generated by immunoSEQ multiplex PCR, the TCRdb table keeps only in-frame clones and is missing some. Here the sample spans under 200,000 clones, around 68% being singletons. The chain uses TRBV2 and TRBJ2-3; TRBD2 aligns across 14 bases. The specimen sequenced was PBMCs. The sequence derives from a man aged 50 to 59 in good health and CMV-seronegative. CDR3 sequence (DNA): TGTGCCAGCAGCCCGCTAATGGGACTAGCGGGGGTGACGGCGGGCACAGATACGCAGTATTTT. Protein product: CASSPLMGLAGVTAGTDTQYF.